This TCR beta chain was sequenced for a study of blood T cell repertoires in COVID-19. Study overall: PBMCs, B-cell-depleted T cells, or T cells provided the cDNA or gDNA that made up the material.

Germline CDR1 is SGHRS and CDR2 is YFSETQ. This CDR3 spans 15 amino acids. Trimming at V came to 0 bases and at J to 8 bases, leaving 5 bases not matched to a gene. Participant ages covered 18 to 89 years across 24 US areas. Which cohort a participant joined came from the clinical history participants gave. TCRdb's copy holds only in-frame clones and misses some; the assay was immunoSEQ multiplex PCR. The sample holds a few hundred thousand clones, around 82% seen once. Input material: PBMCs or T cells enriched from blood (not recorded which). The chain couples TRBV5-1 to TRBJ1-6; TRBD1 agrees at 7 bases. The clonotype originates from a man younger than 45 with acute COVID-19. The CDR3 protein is CASSLVTGEDSPLHF. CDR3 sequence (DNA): TGCGCCAGCAGCTTGGTTACAGGGGAGGATTCACCCCTCCACTTT.